This record looks at one T cell receptor (beta chain) sequence and its context. Its antigen remains unknown. This record belongs to a study of cytomegalovirus exposure and HLA in healthy donors. Whole-study context: Early on, a data release was issued that held 80 million or so unique TCRs from HLA-typed donors.

The PCR ran on 60 Vbeta and 13 Jbeta primers. TCRdb's table, derived via immunoSEQ multiplex PCR, lists solely in-frame clones and lacks some. The data contain around 160,000 clones, around 75% of them seen just once; the ten biggest clones take up about 2%. The germline CDR1 and CDR2 sequences are WNHNN and SYGVQD (reference sequence). The CDR3 totals 15 residues. V was cut by 10 bases and J by 6 bases, with 25 bases left in between. Study-wide results and caveats: Earlier analysis yielded a pattern in which most TCR beta V segments were productive about 87% or about 30% of the time.

The sequence came from a human donor in good health. The chain is built from TRBV10-1 and TRBJ2-7; D gene unclear. Source material: PBMCs. Here the CDR3 reads CATHFCRRIDAEQYF. CDR3 DNA: TGCGCCACTCACTTCTGTCGGCGGATTGACGCCGAGCAGTACTTC.